Shown below are 2 T cell receptor beta chains from a single sample sequenced in a study of blood T cell repertoires in COVID-19. Repertoires were generated with immunoSEQ multiplex PCR, while TCRdb's copy carries only in-frame clones and drops some. The table lists about 73,000 clones, approximately 80% of them singletons. Sequenced material: peripheral blood. These TCRs come from a woman aged 55-70 years with acute or convalescent COVID-19.

The V and J genes are TRBV5-1 and TRBJ2-7, with D possibly TRBD1 on 5 matching bases. Germline lookup yields CDR1 SGHRS and CDR2 YFSETQ. V gave up 1 base and J gave up 2 bases, with 10 bases separating them. CDR3 length: 14 residues. CDR3 DNA: TGCGCCAGCAGCTTGACGGCAGGGACCTACGAGCAGTACTTC. Translating gives CASSLTAGTYEQYF.

The genes are TRBV3-1 (or the pseudogene TRBV3-2) and TRBJ1-2; tentatively, D is TRBD1 (6 bases). Germline CDR1 LGHDT, CDR2 YNNKEL (reference sequence). The V gene lost 7 bases and the J gene lost 3 bases, with 12 bases spanning the gap. The CDR3 consists of 13 residues. The CDR3 bases are TGTGCCAGCAAAATGGGGGCTGACTATGGCTACACCTTC. Its translation: CASKMGADYGYTF.